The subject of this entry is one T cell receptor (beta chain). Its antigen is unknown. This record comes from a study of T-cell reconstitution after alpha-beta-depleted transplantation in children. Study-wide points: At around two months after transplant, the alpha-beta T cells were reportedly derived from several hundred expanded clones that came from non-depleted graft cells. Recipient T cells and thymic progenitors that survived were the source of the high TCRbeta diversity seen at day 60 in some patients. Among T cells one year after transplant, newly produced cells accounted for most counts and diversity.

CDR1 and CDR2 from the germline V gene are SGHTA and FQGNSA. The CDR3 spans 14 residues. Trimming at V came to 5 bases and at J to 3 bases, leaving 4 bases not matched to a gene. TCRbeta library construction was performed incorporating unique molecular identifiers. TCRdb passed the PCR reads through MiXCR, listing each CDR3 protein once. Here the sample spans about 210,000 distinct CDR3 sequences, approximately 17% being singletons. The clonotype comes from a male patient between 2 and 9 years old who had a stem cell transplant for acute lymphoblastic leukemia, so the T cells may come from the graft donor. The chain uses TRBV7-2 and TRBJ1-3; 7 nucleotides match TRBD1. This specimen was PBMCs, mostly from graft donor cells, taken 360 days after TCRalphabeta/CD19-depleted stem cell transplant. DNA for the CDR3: TGTGCCAGCAGCCCGGGACAGTATGGAAACACCATATATTTT. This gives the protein CASSPGQYGNTIYF. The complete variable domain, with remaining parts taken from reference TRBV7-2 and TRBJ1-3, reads GAGVSQSPSNKVTEKGKDVELRCDPISGHTALYWYRQSLGQGLEFLIYFQGNSAPDKSGLPSDRFSAERTGGSVSTLTIQRTQQEDSAVYLCASSPGQYGNTIYFGEGSWLTVV.